A single sample is the source of the 27 T cell receptor beta chains below, sequenced in a study of cytomegalovirus exposure and HLA in healthy donors. PCR used 60 Vbeta primers and 13 Jbeta primers. Sequencing used immunoSEQ multiplex PCR; TCRdb keeps in-frame clones, though not all of them. The table lists some 190,000 clones, about 88% of them singletons, with roughly 0.32% in the top ten. Sequenced material: PBMCs. These receptors were taken from a woman aged 30 to 39 in good health and CMV-seronegative.

V gene TRBV7-3 combines with J gene TRBJ2-1; 11 bases agree with TRBD2. Germline values: CDR1 SGHTA, CDR2 FQGTGA. This CDR3 is built from 15 residues. V lost 5 bases to trimming and J lost 4 bases; unmatched junction nucleotides: 4. The CDR3 DNA reads as TGTGCCAGCAGCCCTAGCGGGGGGCCTTACAATGAGCAGTTCTTC. Encoded protein: CASSPSGGPYNEQFF. Full variable domain (rest looked up from reference TRBV7-3 and TRBJ2-1): GAGVSQTPSNKVTEKGKYVELRCDPISGHTALYWYRQSLGQGPEFLIYFQGTGAADDSGLPNDRFFAVRPEGSVSTLKIQRTERGDSAVYLCASSPSGGPYNEQFFGPGTRLTVL.

The chain joins TRBV27 to TRBJ1-5; a possible D gene is TRBD1 (5 bases). The CDR3 extends over 15 amino acids. Per germline, CDR1 MNHEY and CDR2 SMNVEV (reference sequence). V shed 2 bases and J shed 6 bases, with 14 bases lying between them. This chain's CDR3 is CASSLQGGEAQPQHF. DNA of the CDR3: TGTGCCAGCAGTTTACAGGGAGGGGAGGCTCAGCCCCAGCATTTT.

V is TRBV19 and J is TRBJ2-7; tentative D call: TRBD2 (5 bases). In germline, CDR1 is LNHDA, CDR2 SQIVND (reference sequence). Trimming left V 10 bases short and J 2 bases short, with 12 bases between. This CDR3 comprises 12 residues. CDR3 region: CATRDGAYEQYF. CDR3 bases: TGTGCCACCCGTGACGGGGCCTACGAGCAGTACTTC.

The chain uses TRBV21-1 and TRBJ1-5; the DNA was not compared with TRBD1, the D call given in the table. TRBV21-1 is a listed pseudogene. The length of the CDR3 is 19 residues. CDR3 nucleotides: TGTGCCAGCAGCAAAATAGGGGGTATGGGAGAGGGGAGCAATCAGCCCCAGCATTTT. Its protein product is CASSKIGGMGEGSNQPQHF.

The genes are TRBV5-8 and TRBJ2-1, with 10 nucleotides matching TRBD1. The CDR3 is 15 residues long. V lost 4 bases to trimming and J lost 9 bases; unmatched junction nucleotides: 10. Germline CDR1 SGHTS, CDR2 YDEGEE. The CDR3: CASSRQGAPGSEQFF. CDR3 in DNA: TGTGCCAGCAGCCGACAGGGGGCCCCCGGCAGTGAGCAGTTCTTC. Full variable domain (missing parts from reference TRBV5-8 and TRBJ2-1): EAGVTQSPTHLIKTRGQQATLRCSPISGHTSVYWYQQALGLGLQFLLWYDEGEERNRGNFPPRFSGRQFPNYSSELNVNALELEDSALYLCASSRQGAPGSEQFFGPGTRLTVL.

V usage is TRBV7-2 and J usage is TRBJ1-1, with D uncertain. The germline V gene has CDR1 SGHTA and CDR2 FQGNSA. The CDR3 length is 13 residues. V shed 5 bases and J shed 7 bases, with 14 bases lying between them. The CDR3 coding sequence is TGTGCCAGCAGCCTACGAGCACCGCTTGAAGCTTTCTTT. It specifies CASSLRAPLEAFF.

The CDR3 here is CASRGRGGAGYGYTF. In DNA form, the CDR3 reads TGCGCCAGCAGAGGAAGAGGGGGCGCCGGCTATGGCTACACCTTC. The chain combines TRBV10-2 with TRBJ1-2; 7 bases agree with TRBD1. V lost 6 bases to trimming and J lost 4 bases; unmatched junction nucleotides: 11. Per germline, CDR1 WSHSY and CDR2 SAAADI. There are 15 residues in the CDR3.

The rearrangement uses TRBV20-1 and TRBJ1-2; D is ambiguous. Germline-derived CDR1 and CDR2 are DFQATT and SNEGSKA (reference sequence). V lost 7 bases to trimming and J lost 2 bases, with 8 bases between them. CDR3 length: 11 amino acids. The CDR3 is CSVGGNYGYTF. The CDR3, as DNA: TGCAGTGTGGGAGGGAACTATGGCTACACCTTC.

The chain's CDR3 is CASRSGGLDTQYF. The CDR3 region has the DNA TGTGCCAGCAGAAGCGGGGGACTCGACACGCAGTATTTT. V gene TRBV6-5 combines with J gene TRBJ2-3; TRBD2 agrees at 8 bases. Germline V gives CDR1 MNHEY, CDR2 SVGAGI. Trimming took 6 bases from V and 9 from J; bases not matched to a gene: 8. CDR3 length equals 13 residues.

In DNA form, the CDR3 reads TGTGCCAGCAGCTTAGGAGGCCACGAGCAGTACTTC. This translates into CASSLGGHEQYF. J is TRBJ2-7 and V is TRBV11-2; D unclear. Germline values: CDR1 SGHAT, CDR2 FQNNGV. The CDR3 consists of 12 residues. Trimming cost V 1 base and J 5 bases, with 6 bases left between them.

On this clone itself: A junction end diverges from the germline sequence, so it may reflect a read error. The rearrangement joins TRBV7-9 to TRBJ2-7, with a tentative D call TRBD2 (5 bases). Germline-derived CDR1 and CDR2 are SEHNR and FQNEAQ (reference sequence). The CDR3 runs 14 residues. CDR3 in DNA: TGTTCCAGCAGTTCAAGTGGGAGCTCCTACGAGCAGTACTTC. It yields the protein CSSSSSGSSYEQYF.

This clone is a singleton in its sample. The V gene is TRBV27, the J gene TRBJ2-3; no reliable D call. Trimming left V 5 bases short and J 1 base short, with 13 bases between. This CDR3 comprises 15 residues. Germline lookup yields CDR1 MNHEY and CDR2 SMNVEV (reference sequence). The DNA for the CDR3 is TGTGCCAGCAGTCCCTATTCCCCGGGCACAGATACGCAGTATTTT. It translates to CASSPYSPGTDTQYF.

The rearrangement uses TRBV6-6 and TRBJ1-5; no firm D call. The CDR3 is made up of 14 amino acids. Germline CDR1 and CDR2: MNHNY and SVGAGI (reference sequence). The ends were cut back, 2 bases at V and 4 bases at J, with 9 bases in the middle. CDR3 loop: CASSYGPGNQPQHF. CDR3 in DNA: TGTGCCAGCAGTTACGGGCCGGGGAATCAGCCCCAGCATTTT.

The V gene is TRBV11-2, the J gene TRBJ2-5, with 8 nucleotides matching TRBD1. The J call could be wrong; TRBJ2-7 is a better fit for the DNA end. Germline loops: CDR1 SGHAT, CDR2 FQNNGV. The CDR3 is 13 amino acids. The chain's CDR3 is CASSFQGAYEQYF. The CDR3 nucleotides read TGTGCCAGCAGCTTCCAGGGGGCGTACGAGCAGTACTTC.

The genes are TRBV6-1 and TRBJ1-2, with TRBD1 identical over 8 bases. Germline-derived CDR1 and CDR2 are MNHNS and SASEGT. V was clipped by 8 bases and J by 6 bases; unmatched bases: 8. The CDR3 covers 13 residues. The DNA of the CDR3 is TGTGCCAGCCTCCGGACAGGGACTGATGGCTACACCTTC. It yields the protein CASLRTGTDGYTF.

This clone was seen once. Germline and junction disagree at one end, which may indicate a read error. CDR3 in amino acids: CASSSKQGLENQYF. CDR3 DNA: TGTGCCAGCAGCTCGAAACAGGGGTTAGAGAACCAGTACTTC. This chain links TRBV5-4 with TRBJ2-5; 7 bases agree with TRBD1. Looked up from germline, CDR1 is SGHNT and CDR2 is YYREEE (reference sequence). The CDR3 consists of 14 residues. Looking up the rest from reference TRBV5-4 and TRBJ2-5 gives the full variable domain: ETGVTQSPTHLIKTRGQQVTLRCSSQSGHNTVSWYQQALGQGPQFIFQYYREEENGRGNFPPRFSGLQFPNYSSELNVNALELDDSALYLCASSSKQGLENQYFGPGTRLLVL.

The chain links TRBV5-1 to TRBJ2-5, with 14 nucleotides matching TRBD2. This CDR3 is built from 16 residues. Per the germline V gene, CDR1 is SGHRS and CDR2 is YFSETQ. Unmatched junction bases numbered 3, after V lost 4 bases and J lost 1 base. The CDR3 spells CASSPGLAGAQETQYF. The CDR3 coding sequence is TGCGCCAGCAGCCCGGGACTAGCGGGGGCCCAAGAGACCCAGTACTTC.

The genes are TRBV7-2 and TRBJ2-5; 8 nucleotides line up with TRBD2. Germline V gene lookup returns CDR1 SGHTA and CDR2 FQGNSA. With V trimmed by 7 bases and J by 4 bases, 5 bases remained unmatched. This CDR3 is built from 13 residues. The CDR3 spells CASTRLARETQYF. CDR3 coding DNA: TGTGCCAGCACCCGACTAGCGCGAGAGACCCAGTACTTC.

This chain connects TRBV19 to TRBJ2-1; possible D gene TRBD2, 5 bases. CDR1 and CDR2 (germline): LNHDA, SQIVND (reference sequence). The CDR3 has 13 amino acids. V dropped 4 bases and J dropped 7 bases, with 11 bases sitting between them. The CDR3 protein is CASSTGNRNEQFF. CDR3 DNA: TGTGCCAGTAGTACGGGGAATAGAAATGAGCAGTTCTTC.

The genes are TRBV6-5 and TRBJ2-3; D is perhaps TRBD2 (6 bases). The CDR3 runs 15 residues. V was shortened by 9 bases and J by 0 bases, with 16 bases between the two germline ends. Germline V lookup: CDR1 MNHEY, CDR2 SVGAGI. The CDR3 is CASRLGGLSTDTQYF. For the CDR3, the DNA is TGTGCCAGTCGTCTCGGAGGGCTTAGCACAGATACGCAGTATTTT.

This clone has only a few counts. Other DNA sequences of this sample code for an identical CDR3. This chain links TRBV9 with TRBJ2-2, with 8 bases aligning to TRBD2. The CDR3 spans 15 residues. Germline assignment: CDR1 SGDLS and CDR2 YYNGEE. J was trimmed by 3 bases and V by 0 bases; bases with no gene match: 1. CDR3 region: CASSVAGGDTGELFF. As DNA, the CDR3 is TGTGCCAGCAGCGTAGCGGGAGGGGACACCGGGGAGCTGTTTTTT.

This clone has a single count. The rearrangement uses TRBV28 and TRBJ2-6; a possible D gene is TRBD2 (5 bases). The CDR3 is 15 amino acids. V lost 7 bases and J 4 bases, leaving 14 bases between the germline ends. CDR1 and CDR2 from the germline V gene are MDHEN and SYDVKM. The CDR3 loop is CASIGRLLGANVLTF. The CDR3 nucleotides read TGTGCCAGCATCGGCAGACTATTGGGGGCCAACGTCCTGACTTTC.

The chain is built from TRBV14 and TRBJ2-2, with 10 positions matching TRBD2. The germline V gene has CDR1 SGHDN and CDR2 FVKESK. The CDR3 runs to 21 residues. V lost 4 bases, J lost 0 bases, and 17 bases stayed unmatched. CDR3 coding DNA: TGTGCCAGCAGCCGACATCCCTCACCGGGACTAGCGACCCCGAACACCGGGGAGCTGTTTTTT. This gives the protein CASSRHPSPGLATPNTGELFF.

As regards this clone: At one end, the junction sequence differs from germline, possibly due to a read error. This chain uses TRBV7-7 with TRBJ1-5, with D maybe TRBD1 (5 bases). The CDR3 is 13 residues long. Germline V lookup: CDR1 SSHAT, CDR2 FNYEAQ (reference sequence). The CDR3 coding sequence is TGTGCTAGCAGCTCGTCGGCCGGGGGGCCCCAGCATTTT. It yields the protein CASSSSAGGPQHF.

This clone was counted a single time. CDR3 amino acids: CASSYPGLAGGSYEQYF. The CDR3 DNA sequence: TGTGCCAGCAGCTACCCGGGACTAGCGGGGGGATCCTACGAGCAGTACTTC. The chain combines TRBV7-8 with TRBJ2-7; 15 nucleotides agree with TRBD2. Trimming cost V 4 bases and J 1 base; bases outside gene matches: 5. The V gene's germline CDR1 is SGHVS and CDR2 FQNEAQ. The CDR3 has 17 amino acids.

This CDR3 is CASSLSASGQETQYF. The CDR3 coding sequence is TGTGCCAGCAGCTTGTCGGCTAGCGGGCAAGAGACCCAGTACTTC. This rearrangement joins TRBV5-4 to TRBJ2-5; TRBD2 matches 8 bases. In germline, CDR1 is SGHNT, CDR2 YYREEE (reference sequence). V lost 1 base and J lost 2; bases outside the gene matches: 4. This CDR3 has 15 residues. Full variable domain (remainder filled in from reference TRBV5-4 and TRBJ2-5): ETGVTQSPTHLIKTRGQQVTLRCSSQSGHNTVSWYQQALGQGPQFIFQYYREEENGRGNFPPRFSGLQFPNYSSELNVNALELDDSALYLCASSLSASGQETQYFGPGTRLLVL.

V gene TRBV11-2 combines with J gene TRBJ2-7, with TRBD2 identical over 13 bases. This CDR3 comprises 14 residues. Per the germline V gene, CDR1 is SGHAT and CDR2 is FQNNGV. With V trimmed by 5 bases and J by 6 bases, 4 bases remained unmatched. CDR3 protein: CASSRTSGRLEQYF. In DNA form, the CDR3 reads TGTGCCAGCAGCCGGACTAGCGGGAGACTCGAGCAGTACTTC.